These 23 T cell receptor beta chains were all obtained from the same sample, sequenced in a study of cytomegalovirus exposure and HLA in healthy donors. The PCR contained 60 Vbeta and 13 Jbeta primers. The protocol was immunoSEQ multiplex PCR, while the TCRdb copy is restricted to in-frame clones and leaves out a portion. Of hundreds of thousands of clones in the sample, around 83% were seen once. Sequenced: PBMCs. Receptor source: a girl under 18 in good health and CMV-seronegative.

The genes are TRBV7-2 and TRBJ1-2, with 8 bases lining up with TRBD1. V was pared by 5 bases and J by 8 bases, with 4 bases of the junction left unmatched. This CDR3 contains 12 residues. Germline CDR1 is SGHTA and CDR2 is FQGNSA. CDR3 sequence: CASSPQGAGYTF. As DNA, the CDR3 is TGTGCCAGCAGCCCCCAGGGGGCGGGCTACACCTTC.

The J gene is TRBJ2-3, the V gene TRBV18; 8 bases align to TRBD1. V shed 6 bases and J 4 bases; nucleotides not matched to a gene: 3. The CDR3 has 13 amino acids. Germline V gives CDR1 KGHSH, CDR2 LQKENI. The CDR3 loop is CASSTGEADTQYF. The CDR3 nucleotides are TGTGCCAGCTCGACAGGGGAAGCAGATACGCAGTATTTT.

This chain connects TRBV10-2 to TRBJ1-5; 8 bases agree with TRBD1. The CDR3 runs 19 residues. J gave up 0 bases and V 4 bases, and 14 bases lay outside the gene matches. Per the germline V gene, CDR1 is WSHSY and CDR2 is SAAADI. CDR3 coding DNA: TGCGCCAGCAGTGTCACCGGACAGGGTCGAAGGAATAGCAATCAGCCCCAGCATTTT. It is translated as CASSVTGQGRRNSNQPQHF.

On this clone itself: The sample has other DNA sequences that encode this CDR3 too. The V and J genes are TRBV28 and TRBJ1-1, with D maybe TRBD1 (5 bases). CDR1 is MDHEN and CDR2 is SYDVKM in the germline V gene. V lost 6 bases, J lost 5 bases, and 13 bases lay in between. The CDR3 has 13 residues. CDR3 nucleotide sequence: TGTGCCAGCAGCCTGCGGGGGATAACTGAAGCTTTCTTT. Its translation is CASSLRGITEAFF.

V and J are TRBV11-1 and TRBJ2-3; 9 bases agree with TRBD2. Per germline, CDR1 SGHAT and CDR2 FQDESV (reference sequence). Unmatched junction bases numbered 6, after V lost 3 bases and J lost 2 bases. This CDR3 comprises 16 residues. CDR3 amino acids: CASSLTTSGPTDTQYF. The CDR3, as DNA: TGTGCCAGCAGCTTGACGACTAGCGGACCCACAGATACGCAGTATTTT.

The chain recombines TRBV6-5 with TRBJ2-7; 11 nucleotides line up with TRBD2. Germline assignment: CDR1 MNHEY and CDR2 SVGAGI. J gave up 5 bases and V 6 bases, and 3 bases lay outside the gene matches. The CDR3 has 13 amino acids. CDR3 DNA sequence: TGTGCCAGCAGAGCTAGCGGGGGGAACGAGCAGTACTTC. Protein: CASRASGGNEQYF.

The genes are TRBV28 and TRBJ2-1; 9 positions match TRBD1. The CDR3 runs 16 residues. Per the germline V gene, CDR1 is MDHEN and CDR2 is SYDVKM. Trimming took 6 bases from V and 8 from J; bases not matched to a gene: 14. CDR3 sequence: CASRSYRGRGDYEQFF. The CDR3, as DNA: TGTGCCAGCAGATCATACAGGGGGCGAGGGGATTATGAGCAGTTCTTC.

V is TRBV19 and J is TRBJ1-2; D is possibly TRBD1 (5 bases). The CDR3 is made up of 13 amino acids. V was cut by 4 bases and J by 7 bases, with 13 bases left in between. The V gene's germline CDR1 is LNHDA and CDR2 SQIVND (reference sequence). The CDR3 sequence is CASSRQGSSGYTF. CDR3 coding DNA: TGTGCCAGTAGTAGGCAGGGATCTAGTGGCTACACCTTC. Full variable domain (outside the CDR3, taken from reference TRBV19 and TRBJ1-2): DGGITQSPKYLFRKEGQNVTLSCEQNLNHDAMYWYRQDPGQGLRLIYYSQIVNDFQKGDIAEGYSVSREKKESFPLTVTSAQKNPTAFYLCASSRQGSSGYTFGSGTRLTVV.

The V gene is TRBV6-1, the J gene TRBJ1-1, with TRBD1 matching over 7 bases. V trimming: 6 bases; J trimming: 1 base; junction bases outside the gene matches: 5. The germline gives CDR1 MNHNS, CDR2 SASEGT. The length of the CDR3 is 14 residues. For the CDR3, the DNA is TGTGCCAGCAGGGACAGGCGGGAGAACACTGAAGCTTTCTTT. It encodes CASRDRRENTEAFF.

This clone has only a few counts. The rearrangement links TRBV27 to TRBJ1-1; the D gene is possibly TRBD1 (5 bases). The CDR3 runs 15 residues. Germline V gene data show CDR1 as MNHEY and CDR2 as SMNVEV (reference sequence). Trimming removed 2 bases at V and 6 bases at J, with 16 bases between. This CDR3 is CASSLRWVRGAEAFF. DNA of the CDR3: TGTGCCAGCAGTTTAAGGTGGGTTAGGGGTGCTGAAGCTTTCTTT.

The chain couples TRBV19 to TRBJ2-3; possibly TRBD2 for D (6 bases). CDR1 is LNHDA and CDR2 is SQIVND in the germline V gene (reference sequence). CDR3 size: 15 residues. V was pared by 3 bases and J by 7 bases, with 17 bases between. The CDR3 DNA follows: TGTGCCAGTAGTATTTCAGGAGGGGATGGAAATACGCAGTATTTT. The encoded protein is CASSISGGDGNTQYF.

V and J are TRBV11-2 and TRBJ2-2; 8 bases are shared with TRBD2. This CDR3 is built from 15 residues. Germline-derived CDR1 and CDR2 are SGHAT and FQNNGV. V was pared by 1 base and J by 8 bases, with 6 bases of the junction left unmatched. The CDR3 loop is CASSLAGGRRGELFF. CDR3 DNA sequence: TGTGCCAGCAGCTTAGCGGGCGGGAGGAGGGGGGAGCTGTTTTTT.

This clone was seen a single time. The chain joins TRBV28 to TRBJ2-7; 7 positions agree with TRBD2. This CDR3 region has 14 residues. V trimming: 2 bases; J trimming: 2 bases; junction bases outside the gene matches: 3. From germline, CDR1 is MDHEN and CDR2 SYDVKM. CDR3: CASSLRDYPYEQYF. The CDR3 bases are TGTGCCAGCAGTTTACGGGACTACCCCTACGAGCAGTACTTC.

The chain combines TRBV7-8 with TRBJ1-5; 7 bases line up with TRBD1. Germline V lookup: CDR1 SGHVS, CDR2 FQNEAQ. There are 16 residues in the CDR3. J lost 4 bases, V lost 1 base, and 7 bases had no gene match. CDR3 residues: CASSLGGGSSNQPQHF. The CDR3 nucleotides read TGTGCCAGCAGCTTAGGAGGGGGCAGCTCTAATCAGCCCCAGCATTTT.

In regard to this clone: Sequence at one end of the junction differs from germline and may be a read error. The chain uses TRBV29-1 and TRBJ2-2, with TRBD2 identical over 7 bases. This CDR3 contains 15 residues. Germline CDR1 is SQVTM and CDR2 is ANQGSEA. CDR3 bases: TGCAGCGTTGAAGACCCGAGCGGGGCCCCCGGGGAGCCGTTTTTT. This sequence encodes CSVEDPSGAPGEPFF.

The V and J genes are TRBV19 and TRBJ1-5; 8 bases are shared with TRBD1. The CDR3 totals 15 residues. Germline lookup yields CDR1 LNHDA and CDR2 SQIVND (reference sequence). Trimming took 6 bases from V and 2 from J; bases not matched to a gene: 6. The CDR3 region is CASRNRGSRNQPQHF. The CDR3 DNA reads as TGTGCCAGTAGGAACAGGGGGTCACGCAATCAGCCCCAGCATTTT.

In this sample, this clone turned up a few times. This chain connects TRBV18 to TRBJ1-2; D is ambiguous. Per the germline V gene, CDR1 is KGHSH and CDR2 is LQKENI. This CDR3 has 13 amino acids. V was trimmed by 6 bases and J by 7 bases, leaving 15 bases between them. CDR3 sequence (DNA): TGTGCCAGCTCTCCCCAGGAAATGGTTGGCTACACCTTC. Its translation: CASSPQEMVGYTF.

This clone appeared a single time. The V and J genes are TRBV30 and TRBJ2-3, with D possibly matching TRBD2 (6 bases). This CDR3 is built from 14 residues. The ends were cut back, 4 bases at V and 2 bases at J, with 13 bases in the middle. From germline, CDR1 is GTSNPN and CDR2 SVGIG (reference sequence). The CDR3 here is CAWTPGRSTDTQYF. The CDR3 nucleotides are TGTGCCTGGACCCCTGGGAGGTCCACAGATACGCAGTATTTT. The variable domain in full, completed from reference TRBV30 and TRBJ2-3, reads SQTIHQWPATLVQPVGSPLSLECTVEGTSNPNLYWYRQAAGRGLQLLFYSVGIGQISSEVPQNLSASRPQDRQFILSSKKLLLSDSGFYLCAWTPGRSTDTQYFGPGTRLTVL.

This clone was seen only a few times. J is TRBJ1-1 and V is TRBV28; a possible D gene is TRBD1 (6 bases). The CDR3 spans 14 residues. CDR1 MDHEN and CDR2 SYDVKM come from the germline V gene. V lost 8 bases and J lost 3, with 16 bases in between. CDR3: CASFRPGVHTEAFF. In DNA, the CDR3 is TGTGCCAGCTTTAGACCAGGGGTGCACACTGAAGCTTTCTTT. Filled out from reference TRBV28 and TRBJ1-1, the complete variable domain reads DVKVTQSSRYLVKRTGEKVFLECVQDMDHENMFWYRQDPGLGLRLIYFSYDVKMKEKGDIPEGYSVSREKKERFSLILESASTNQTSMYLCASFRPGVHTEAFFGQGTRLTVV.

The CDR3 is CASSLWAEGWEAFF. The CDR3 DNA sequence: TGTGCCAGCAGTTTATGGGCGGAGGGCTGGGAGGCTTTCTTT. This rearrangement joins TRBV28 to TRBJ1-1; D remains ambiguous. Germline V gives CDR1 MDHEN, CDR2 SYDVKM. V was cut by 0 bases and J by 11 bases, with 16 bases left in between. The CDR3 has 14 residues.

The chain recombines TRBV4-1 with TRBJ1-1; the D is unclear. Germline CDR1 and CDR2: MGHRA and YSYEKL. The CDR3 has 12 residues. V was shortened by 1 base and J by 4 bases, with 4 bases between the two germline ends. The CDR3, as DNA: TGCGCCAGCAGCCAAGTTCGCACTGAAGCTTTCTTT. Protein: CASSQVRTEAFF.

This chain uses TRBV6-1 with TRBJ1-5; 8 bases are a match to TRBD1. The CDR3 has 15 amino acids. Germline values: CDR1 MNHNS, CDR2 SASEGT. V gave up 8 bases and J gave up 5 bases; unmatched junction bases: 11. The CDR3, as DNA: TGTGCCAGCGGGTCAGGGGGCGGGAGCTATCAGCCCCAGCATTTT. The encoded protein is CASGSGGGSYQPQHF.

The rearrangement links TRBV25-1 to TRBJ2-5; 8 bases match TRBD1. The J call is in doubt because the DNA end fits TRBJ2-7 better. The CDR3 totals 14 residues. Looked up from germline, CDR1 is MGHDK and CDR2 is SYGVNS. CDR3 protein: CASSETGGWPEQYF. CDR3 DNA sequence: TGTGCCAGCAGTGAAACAGGGGGGTGGCCCGAGCAGTACTTC.